Given below is one T cell receptor (beta chain) in context. Its matching antigen is unknown. This table comes from immunoSEQ multiplex PCR, and its TCRdb copy is limited to in-frame clones, with some not included. The data hold 120,000 to 150,000 clones, with roughly 91% observed a single time. This sample is drawn from a study of T cell responses to AZD1222 COVID-19 vaccine. The CDR3 totals 16 residues. Trimming took 4 bases from V and 3 from J, leaving 16 bases between them. CDR1 and CDR2 (germline): SNHLY, FYNNEI. Study-level results: After two AZD1222 doses, spike-specific TCR breadth and depth rose versus day 0. Mostly white British, mostly female donors; authors suggested clonal diversity may be underestimated. Every sample of the repertoires postdated the peak T cell response.

V and J are TRBV2 and TRBJ1-5; D unclear. Material: peripheral blood, obtained on day 0 of AZD1222 vaccination. The TCR originated in an adult in good health. CDR3 in amino acids: CASSVVPPGDNQPQHF. The CDR3 DNA reads TGTGCCAGCAGTGTTGTTCCCCCTGGAGACAATCAGCCCCAGCATTTT.